Presented here are 25 T cell receptor beta chains from one specimen sequenced in a study of blood T cells in healthy people across ages. Alongside a J-beta primer mix, a sample-barcoded 5' primer served in a second PCR lasting roughly 7 to 12 cycles. One entry per CDR3 protein results from TCRdb running MiXCR on the 5' RACE reads. The table has roughly 830,000 distinct CDR3 sequences, around 62% seen once. Material: blood. The source of these receptors is a man younger than 40 in good health.

The chain combines TRBV6-1 with TRBJ2-5; D is perhaps TRBD1 (5 bases). Germline loops: CDR1 MNHNS, CDR2 SASEGT. V was pared by 7 bases and J by 3 bases, with 12 bases between. This CDR3 is 13 amino acids long. The CDR3 region is CASTWGHEETQYF. CDR3 DNA: TGTGCCAGCACCTGGGGCCACGAAGAGACCCAGTACTTC.

CDR3 nucleotide sequence: TGCGCCAGCAGCCCTGGGACAGGCCCCCTCGGAACAGATACGCAGTATTTT. Amino acids: CASSPGTGPLGTDTQYF. The chain recombines TRBV4-3 with TRBJ2-3, with 8 bases aligning to TRBD1. V shed 4 bases and J 3 bases; nucleotides not matched to a gene: 12. The germline V gene has CDR1 LGHNA and CDR2 YSLEER. This CDR3 spans 17 amino acids.

This clonotype was counted a few times. The rearrangement uses TRBV4-3 and TRBJ2-7; the match to TRBD1 covers 7 bases. The CDR3 sequence is 15 residues long. Germline CDR1 reads LGHNA; CDR2 reads YSLEER. V lost 1 base, J lost 3 bases, and 6 bases stayed unmatched. The CDR3 reads CASSQGSTGIYEQYF. The CDR3 nucleotides read TGCGCCAGCAGCCAAGGTTCGACAGGGATCTACGAGCAGTACTTC.

This chain joins TRBV9 and TRBJ2-7, with D perhaps TRBD2 (5 bases). V was trimmed by 1 base and J by 1 base, leaving 9 bases between them. The CDR3 loop spans 14 amino acids. Germline CDR1 and CDR2: SGDLS and YYNGEE. In DNA, the CDR3 is TGTGCCAGCAGCGTAATTCCGGGGTCCTACGAGCAGTACTTC. Encoded protein: CASSVIPGSYEQYF. Full variable domain (remainder filled in from reference TRBV9 and TRBJ2-7): DSGVTQTPKHLITATGQRVTLRCSPRSGDLSVYWYQQSLDQGLQFLIQYYNGEERAKGNILERFSAQQFPDLHSELNLSSLELGDSALYFCASSVIPGSYEQYFGPGTRLTVT.

This clonotype was detected once. The rearrangement uses TRBV7-3 and TRBJ2-5; TRBD1 matches at 7 bases. V gave up 2 bases and J gave up 4 bases; unmatched junction bases: 7. Germline V gene lookup returns CDR1 SGHTA and CDR2 FQGTGA. This CDR3 is 15 amino acids long. The CDR3 DNA is TGTGCCAGCAGCTTAGGGCCAGGGGGTCGAGAGACCCAGTACTTC. Its translation: CASSLGPGGRETQYF.

This chain joins TRBV14 and TRBJ2-3, with a tentative D call TRBD2 (5 bases). Trimming cost V 4 bases and J 5 bases, with 16 bases left between them. The CDR3 covers 15 residues. Germline CDR1 is SGHDN and CDR2 is FVKESK. The CDR3 loop is CASSLLGSVEDTQYF. The CDR3 nucleotides read TGTGCCAGCAGCCTCCTGGGGAGTGTGGAAGATACGCAGTATTTT.

The chain uses TRBV20-1 and TRBJ2-3; TRBD2 matches at 8 bases. This CDR3 is 16 amino acids long. The J segment lost 5 bases and the V segment lost 0 bases, leaving 10 bases of the junction unmatched. The germline CDR1 and CDR2 sequences are DFQATT and SNEGSKA (reference sequence). Here the CDR3 reads CSARDGAGGPGDTQYF. In nucleotides, the CDR3 is TGCAGTGCTAGAGATGGTGCGGGGGGCCCGGGAGATACGCAGTATTTT.

V is TRBV27 and J is TRBJ1-6, with 10 bases matching TRBD1. The CDR3 consists of 15 residues. Germline V lookup: CDR1 MNHEY, CDR2 SMNVEV (reference sequence). Trimming took 4 bases from V and 7 from J; bases not matched to a gene: 4. CDR3 protein: CASSWDRGLNSPLHF. The CDR3 bases are TGTGCCAGCAGTTGGGACAGGGGTTTGAATTCACCCCTCCACTTT.

The rearrangement uses TRBV20-1 and TRBJ2-5; 7 bases are a match to TRBD2. The CDR3 is made up of 14 amino acids. The germline V gene has CDR1 DFQATT and CDR2 SNEGSKA (reference sequence). The ends lost 1 base at V and 4 bases at J; junction bases unmatched: 6. The chain's CDR3 is CSARVGGGRETQYF. The CDR3 nucleotides are TGCAGTGCTAGAGTGGGCGGGGGACGAGAGACCCAGTACTTC.

The V gene is TRBV2, the J gene TRBJ1-5; D is possibly TRBD1 (5 bases). CDR3 length equals 14 residues. Germline assignment: CDR1 SNHLY and CDR2 FYNNEI. V lost 3 bases and J 6 bases, leaving 12 bases between the germline ends. The CDR3 bases are TGTGCCAGCAGTGACCAGGGTTTCGGTCAGCCCCAGCATTTT. Translated, it gives CASSDQGFGQPQHF.

This clonotype has only a few counts. The chain combines TRBV20-1 with TRBJ2-5; the D is unclear. In germline, CDR1 is DFQATT, CDR2 SNEGSKA (reference sequence). Trimming pared 6 bases from V and 7 bases from J, leaving 18 bases between. The CDR3 covers 13 residues. CDR3 nucleotides: TGCAGTGCCGAGGCGGCTACAAAAGGGACCCAGTACTTC. Its translation: CSAEAATKGTQYF.

The J gene is TRBJ2-4, the V gene TRBV12-3 or TRBV12-4; the match to TRBD1 covers 7 bases. The J call is in doubt because the DNA end fits TRBJ2-5 better. CDR3 length: 15 amino acids. The CDR3 reads CASTIVTGVGETQYF. The CDR3 nucleotides are TGTGCCAGCACCATCGTCACAGGGGTCGGGGAGACCCAGTACTTC.

A remark on this clonotype: A clone one base away is much larger, so this may be a read error. The CDR3 nucleotides read TGTGCCAGCAGCTCAAATTACCAGTCCCCCCACGAGCAGTACTTC. Residues: CASSSNYQSPHEQYF. V is TRBV7-6 and J is TRBJ2-1, with D hard to call. The J call could be wrong; TRBJ2-7 is a better fit for the DNA end. CDR3 length equals 15 residues. Germline loops: CDR1 SGHVS, CDR2 FNYEAQ.

This clonotype was recorded a few times. The chain combines TRBV20-1 with TRBJ1-2; TRBD1 aligns across 7 bases. J lost 3 bases, V lost 3 bases, and 7 bases had no gene match. The length of the CDR3 is 14 residues. Germline CDR1 DFQATT, CDR2 SNEGSKA (reference sequence). The CDR3 spells CSARRTGEDYGYTF. CDR3 sequence (DNA): TGCAGTGCTAGGCGGACAGGTGAAGACTATGGCTACACCTTC.

A few counts support this clonotype. V usage is TRBV7-9 and J usage is TRBJ2-4; no definite D call. The ends were cut back, 5 bases at V and 1 base at J, with 18 bases in the middle. The length of the CDR3 is 17 residues. Per germline, CDR1 SEHNR and CDR2 FQNEAQ (reference sequence). The CDR3 DNA is TGTGCCAGCAGCCACCAAGATCATAGGGCCGCCAAAAACATTCAGTACTTC. Translating it yields CASSHQDHRAAKNIQYF.

The chain couples TRBV3-1 to TRBJ1-2, with D unresolved. Germline CDR1 is LGHDT and CDR2 is YNNKEL (reference sequence). V shed 1 base and J shed 3 bases, with 24 bases lying between them. This CDR3 has 19 residues. CDR3 DNA sequence: TGTGCCAGCAGCCAAGGGACGACTCTAGCCGGATATGCCTACTATGGCTACACCTTC. Its translation: CASSQGTTLAGYAYYGYTF.

This clonotype has just a few counts. V and J are TRBV29-1 and TRBJ2-7; 10 bases fit TRBD2. Germline V gene sequence: CDR1 SQVTM, CDR2 ANQGSEA. This CDR3 has 12 amino acids. With 6 bases clipped from V and 3 bases from J, the junction kept 2 bases outside the gene matches. The CDR3, as DNA: TGCAGCGTAACTAGCGGGGACTACGAGCAGTACTTC. Protein product: CSVTSGDYEQYF.

A single count supports this clonotype. V and J are TRBV7-8 and TRBJ2-5; the match to TRBD1 covers 8 bases. The J segment lost 11 bases and the V segment lost 5 bases, leaving 13 bases of the junction unmatched. The germline V gene has CDR1 SGHVS and CDR2 FQNEAQ. There are 14 residues in the CDR3. This chain's CDR3 is CASSHVVTGGRQYF. CDR3 nucleotide sequence: TGTGCCAGCAGCCACGTTGTAACAGGGGGAAGGCAGTACTTC.

This clonotype was counted once. The chain joins TRBV12-3 or TRBV12-4 to TRBJ2-3; tentative D call: TRBD2 (5 bases). V gave up 6 bases and J gave up 5 bases, with 12 bases separating them. The CDR3 contains 13 residues. The CDR3 DNA follows: TGTGCCAGCAGGGTCCTGGCGGGAGATACGCAGTATTTT. Residues: CASRVLAGDTQYF.

This clonotype was seen a few times. The CDR3 spells CASSQLAGLYNEQYF. The CDR3 DNA is TGTGCCAGCTCACAACTAGCGGGACTATACAATGAGCAGTACTTC. The chain has TRBV18 and TRBJ2-1; 10 positions match TRBD2. The J call may be mistaken, given a closer DNA end match to TRBJ2-7. This CDR3 is 15 amino acids long. The V gene's germline CDR1 is KGHSH and CDR2 LQKENI.

The chain uses TRBV6-6 and TRBJ1-2; 9 bases fit TRBD1. V dropped 5 bases and J dropped 4; count of bases not matched to a gene: 8. Per the germline V gene, CDR1 is MNHNY and CDR2 is SVGAGI (reference sequence). The CDR3 extends over 15 amino acids. CDR3 loop: CASSGRDRDSYGYTF. For the CDR3, the DNA is TGTGCCAGCAGTGGCCGGGACAGGGATAGCTATGGCTACACCTTC.

This clonotype was seen more than once but under ten times. The V call is TRBV9, the J call TRBJ2-3; 9 nucleotides align to TRBD2. The CDR3 is 15 residues long. CDR1 and CDR2 from the germline V gene are SGDLS and YYNGEE. Unmatched junction bases numbered 4, after V lost 4 bases and J lost 1 base. CDR3 residues: CASSSRGGGTDTQYF. CDR3 nucleotide sequence: TGTGCCAGCAGCTCGCGGGGGGGTGGCACAGATACGCAGTATTTT.

The CDR3 nucleotides are TGTGCCAGCAGCGAGGGGGACGACGGAGGTGAGCAGTTCTTC. Amino acid sequence: CASSEGDDGGEQFF. The rearrangement uses TRBV9 and TRBJ2-1; D possibly corresponds to TRBD1 (6 bases). CDR1 and CDR2 from the germline V gene are SGDLS and YYNGEE. The CDR3 spans 14 residues. V was trimmed by 3 bases and J by 9 bases, leaving 16 bases between them.

This clonotype showed up just a few times. CDR3 sequence reads: CASSLGSRGGYTF. CDR3 sequence (DNA): TGTGCCAGCAGTTTGGGCTCCCGCGGAGGCTACACCTTC. V and J are TRBV12-3 or TRBV12-4 and TRBJ1-2; the D is unclear. The CDR3 has 13 residues. Trimming took 3 bases from V and 8 from J, leaving 13 bases between them.

This clonotype was detected a few times. The chain employs TRBV4-2 and TRBJ2-3; 8 bases align to TRBD1. Germline CDR1 reads LGHNA; CDR2 reads YNFKEQ. The V gene end was trimmed by 2 bases and the J gene end by 0 bases; junction bases not matched to a gene: 4. The CDR3 loop spans 16 amino acids. The CDR3 spells CASSQQQGDSTDTQYF. The CDR3, as DNA: TGTGCCAGCAGCCAACAACAGGGGGATAGCACAGATACGCAGTATTTT.